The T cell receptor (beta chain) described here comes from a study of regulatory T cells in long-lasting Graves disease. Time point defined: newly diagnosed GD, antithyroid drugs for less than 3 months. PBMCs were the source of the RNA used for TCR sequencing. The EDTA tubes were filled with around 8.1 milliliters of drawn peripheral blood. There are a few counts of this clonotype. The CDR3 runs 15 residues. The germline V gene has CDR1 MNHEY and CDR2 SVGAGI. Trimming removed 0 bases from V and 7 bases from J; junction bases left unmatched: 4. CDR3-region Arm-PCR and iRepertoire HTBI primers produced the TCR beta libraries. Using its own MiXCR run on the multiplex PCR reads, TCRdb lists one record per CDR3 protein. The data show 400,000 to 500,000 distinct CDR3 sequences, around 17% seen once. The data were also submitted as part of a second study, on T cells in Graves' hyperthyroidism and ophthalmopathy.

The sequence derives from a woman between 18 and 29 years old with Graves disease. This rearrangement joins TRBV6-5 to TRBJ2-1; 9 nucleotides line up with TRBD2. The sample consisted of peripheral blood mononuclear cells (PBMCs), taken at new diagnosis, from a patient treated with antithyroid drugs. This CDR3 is CASSYSAGGPNEQFF. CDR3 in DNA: TGTGCCAGCAGTTACTCGGCGGGAGGGCCGAATGAGCAGTTCTTC.